The entry below describes one TCR beta chain. Its target is unknown. TCRdb reanalysed the RT-PCR reads using MiXCR and keeps one entry per CDR3 protein. The sample records 500,000 to 650,000 distinct CDR3 sequences, less than 10% being singletons. This CDR3 has 16 residues. V lost 4 bases to trimming and J lost 2 bases; unmatched junction nucleotides: 8. The V gene's germline CDR1 is MDHEN and CDR2 SYDVKM. The data belong to a study of response to subunit inactivated influenza vaccine. Overall study findings and caveats: The authors suggested that every seasonal influenza vaccination recruits few new T cells.

This TCR derives from a man aged 50-75 years who received an inactivated influenza vaccine. The material sequenced was PBMCs from blood, taken roughly 24 months after vaccination. The J gene is TRBJ1-5, the V gene TRBV28; 7 bases agree with TRBD1. The CDR3 bases are TGTGCCAGCAGTTGGGACAGCCGTGGGGGCAATCAGCCCCAGCATTTT. The encoded protein is CASSWDSRGGNQPQHF.